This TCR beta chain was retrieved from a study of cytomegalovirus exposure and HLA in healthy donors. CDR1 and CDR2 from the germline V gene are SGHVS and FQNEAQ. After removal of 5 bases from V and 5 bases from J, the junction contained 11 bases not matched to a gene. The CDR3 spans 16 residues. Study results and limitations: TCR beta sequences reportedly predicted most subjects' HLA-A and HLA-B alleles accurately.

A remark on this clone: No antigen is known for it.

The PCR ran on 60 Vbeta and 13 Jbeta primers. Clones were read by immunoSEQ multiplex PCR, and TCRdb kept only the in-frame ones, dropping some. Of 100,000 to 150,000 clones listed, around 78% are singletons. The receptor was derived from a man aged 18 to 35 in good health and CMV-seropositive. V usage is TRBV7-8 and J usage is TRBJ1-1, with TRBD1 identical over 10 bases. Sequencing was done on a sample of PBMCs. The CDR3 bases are TGTGCCAGCAGCGTTGCTCCGACAGGGGGCGAAACTGAAGCTTTCTTT. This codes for CASSVAPTGGETEAFF.